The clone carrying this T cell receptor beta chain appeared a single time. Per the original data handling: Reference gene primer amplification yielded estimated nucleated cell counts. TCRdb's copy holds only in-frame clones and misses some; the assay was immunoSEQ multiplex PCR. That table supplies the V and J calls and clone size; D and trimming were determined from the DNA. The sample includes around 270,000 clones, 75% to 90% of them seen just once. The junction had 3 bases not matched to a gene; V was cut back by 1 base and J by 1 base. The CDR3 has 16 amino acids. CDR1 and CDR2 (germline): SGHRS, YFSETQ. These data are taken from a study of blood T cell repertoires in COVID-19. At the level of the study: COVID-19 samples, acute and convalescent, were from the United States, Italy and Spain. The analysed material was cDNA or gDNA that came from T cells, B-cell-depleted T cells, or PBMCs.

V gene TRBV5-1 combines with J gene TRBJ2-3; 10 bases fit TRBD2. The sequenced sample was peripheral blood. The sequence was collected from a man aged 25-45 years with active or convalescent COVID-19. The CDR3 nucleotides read TGCGCCAGCAGCTTGCCCCTAGCGGGGGGCACAGATACGCAGTATTTT. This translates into CASSLPLAGGTDTQYF.